The 26 T cell receptor beta chains presented below share a single source sample, sequenced in a study. TCRdb processed the RT-PCR reads anew with MiXCR; each CDR3 protein has one entry. Here the sample spans 550,000 to 750,000 distinct CDR3 sequences, 13% to 15% being singletons. The sample was memory CD4+ T cells from blood. The source is a female donor in good health, serving as a healthy control.

Ten or more counts support this clonotype. This sequence joins TRBV12-3 or TRBV12-4 and TRBJ2-1, with D perhaps TRBD1 or TRBD2 (5 bases each). Between the trimmed V and J ends, which lost 6 bases and 6 bases, there was a span of 12 bases. The CDR3 extends over 13 amino acids. CDR3 residues: CASSLRDANEQFF. For the CDR3, the DNA is TGTGCCAGCAGCCTAAGGGACGCCAATGAGCAGTTCTTC.

The CDR3 DNA is TGTGCCAGCAGCCGTCCCCTGGGGCGTACGAACACCGGGGAGCTGTTTTTT. As protein: CASSRPLGRTNTGELFF. This chain joins TRBV3-1 and TRBJ2-2; possible D gene TRBD1, 5 bases. The V gene's germline CDR1 is LGHDT and CDR2 YNNKEL (reference sequence). The CDR3 is 17 residues long. Between the trimmed V and J ends, which lost 4 bases and 0 bases, there was a span of 15 bases.

This clonotype was detected only a few times. CDR3 nucleotide sequence: TGTGCCAGCAGCTTGGACGGGGGGTTCATATATTTT. Its protein is CASSLDGGFIYF. This chain uses TRBV7-9 with TRBJ1-3; D is perhaps TRBD1 (5 bases). The CDR3 totals 12 residues. In germline, CDR1 is SEHNR, CDR2 FQNEAQ (reference sequence). V lost 3 bases and J lost 12, with 12 bases in between.

In its sample, this clonotype was seen many times. This chain links TRBV6-2 or TRBV6-3 with TRBJ2-7; D might be TRBD1 or TRBD2, each matching 5 bases. The V and J ends lost 3 bases and 10 bases respectively, with 13 bases between them. This CDR3 contains 12 residues. Germline values: CDR1 MNHEY, CDR2 SVGEGT. CDR3 nucleotide sequence: TGTGCCAGCAGTTATCGGGGCACAGCCCAGTACTTC. It codes for CASSYRGTAQYF.

The chain employs TRBV7-2 and TRBJ2-1; TRBD1 matches at 7 bases. The CDR3 is 13 amino acids. Trimming removed 3 bases from V and 7 bases from J; junction bases left unmatched: 3. CDR1 SGHTA and CDR2 FQGNSA come from the germline V gene. The CDR3 nucleotides read TGTGCCAGCAGCTTTGACAGGGAGAATGAGCAGTTCTTC. This sequence encodes CASSFDRENEQFF.

V usage is TRBV5-1 and J usage is TRBJ1-6, with 7 bases lining up with TRBD1. The CDR3 length is 17 residues. V shed 1 base, J shed 6 bases, and the junction held 10 bases outside the gene matches. CDR1 and CDR2 from the germline V gene are SGHRS and YFSETQ. The CDR3 nucleotides read TGCGCCAGCAGCTTGCAGGGGGGTGATCGGGCTAATTCACCCCTCCACTTT. Amino acids: CASSLQGGDRANSPLHF.

The table lists this clonotype with many counts. This rearrangement joins TRBV20-1 to TRBJ2-1; 9 bases line up with TRBD2. V lost 3 bases to trimming and J lost 0 bases; unmatched junction nucleotides: 3. From germline, CDR1 is DFQATT and CDR2 SNEGSKA (reference sequence). CDR3 size: 15 residues. The CDR3 spells CSASGSGSSYNEQFF. CDR3 coding DNA: TGCAGTGCTAGTGGTAGCGGGAGCTCCTACAATGAGCAGTTCTTC.

This clonotype has just a few counts. The chain recombines TRBV27 with TRBJ1-5; D is possibly TRBD1 (6 bases). V was clipped by 4 bases and J by 8 bases, with 18 bases between them. This CDR3 has 15 amino acids. Germline V CDR1 and CDR2: MNHEY, SMNVEV (reference sequence). The CDR3 loop reads CASSSARGRSEPQHF. The DNA for the CDR3 is TGTGCCAGCAGTTCGGCCAGGGGACGATCGGAGCCCCAGCATTTT.

This chain uses TRBV5-1 with TRBJ2-4; D may correspond to TRBD1 or TRBD2 (5 bases each). Germline V gene data show CDR1 as SGHRS and CDR2 as YFSETQ. The CDR3 loop spans 16 amino acids. V was shortened by 0 bases and J by 13 bases, with 23 bases between the two germline ends. The CDR3: CASSLESTGPSFQQYF. The CDR3 DNA follows: TGCGCCAGCAGCTTGGAGAGCACGGGACCCTCTTTCCAACAGTACTTC. Full variable domain (rest looked up from reference TRBV5-1 and TRBJ2-4): KAGVTQTPRYLIKTRGQQVTLSCSPISGHRSVSWYQQTPGQGLQFLFEYFSETQRNKGNFPGRFSGRQFSNSRSEMNVSTLELGDSALYLCASSLESTGPSFQQYFGAGTRLSVL.

This clonotype was counted a few times. The chain is built from TRBV5-5 and TRBJ2-5; no clear D gene. The length of the CDR3 is 11 residues. Looked up from germline, CDR1 is SGHKS and CDR2 is YYEKEE (reference sequence). V was pared by 6 bases and J by 2 bases, with 5 bases between. The CDR3 DNA is TGTGCCAGCAACGGACAAGAGACCCAGTACTTC. Its protein product is CASNGQETQYF.

The chain employs TRBV20-1 and TRBJ1-5, with 8 bases identical to TRBD1. V gave up 3 bases and J gave up 4 bases; unmatched junction bases: 8. The CDR3 runs to 15 residues. Germline lookup yields CDR1 DFQATT and CDR2 SNEGSKA (reference sequence). The CDR3: CSARGPGQGNQPQHF. DNA of the CDR3: TGCAGTGCTAGGGGCCCCGGACAGGGAAATCAGCCCCAGCATTTT.

At least ten counts were recorded for this clonotype. The CDR3 protein is CASSPQGRVNEQYF. Here the CDR3 DNA reads TGTGCCAGCAGTCCTCAAGGGAGGGTCAACGAGCAGTACTTC. V gene TRBV12-3 or TRBV12-4 combines with J gene TRBJ2-7; 7 bases match TRBD2. The CDR3 totals 14 residues. The junction had 9 bases not matched to a gene; V was cut back by 5 bases and J by 5 bases.

This clonotype was detected many times. The junction departs from the called germline gene at one end, perhaps through a read error. J is TRBJ1-1 and V is TRBV5-1; D perhaps matches TRBD1 (6 bases). Germline values: CDR1 SGHRS, CDR2 YFSETQ. The CDR3 length is 13 residues. DNA for the CDR3: TGTGCCAGCAGCTTAGGGGGGGACACTGAAGCTTTCTTT. Protein sequence: CASSLGGDTEAFF.

This rearrangement joins TRBV30 to TRBJ2-1, with 9 bases identical to TRBD1. The CDR3 runs to 12 residues. V shed 2 bases, J shed 13 bases, and the junction held 6 bases outside the gene matches. In germline, CDR1 is GTSNPN, CDR2 SVGIG (reference sequence). The CDR3 spells CAWSTGTGRQFF. Here the CDR3 DNA reads TGTGCCTGGAGTACCGGGACAGGGCGTCAGTTCTTC.

The chain carries TRBV3-1 and TRBJ1-2; 12 bases are a match to TRBD1. This CDR3 has 16 residues. The germline V gene encodes CDR1 LGHDT and CDR2 YNNKEL (reference sequence). The J segment lost 4 bases and the V segment lost 4 bases, leaving 7 bases of the junction unmatched. CDR3 DNA sequence: TGTGCCAGCAGCCGCGGGACAGGGGGCGCAGCCTATGGCTACACCTTC. This gives the protein CASSRGTGGAAYGYTF.

Only a few counts were recorded for this clonotype. This chain uses TRBV7-9 with TRBJ2-3, with D possibly being TRBD1 (6 bases). This CDR3 contains 14 residues. Trimming removed 1 base from V and 6 bases from J, with 11 bases in between. Germline V lookup: CDR1 SEHNR, CDR2 FQNEAQ (reference sequence). As DNA, the CDR3 is TGTGCCAGCAGCTTAGGAAACAGGGCGGATACGCAGTATTTT. This sequence encodes CASSLGNRADTQYF.

The table lists this clonotype with a few counts. The V call is TRBV5-1, the J call TRBJ1-1; D is ambiguous. V was trimmed by 0 bases and J by 7 bases, leaving 16 bases between them. Germline lookup yields CDR1 SGHRS and CDR2 YFSETQ. The CDR3 loop spans 15 amino acids. The CDR3, as DNA: TGCGCCAGCAGCTTGGAGTCAGCCGGATTTAATGAAGCTTTCTTT. Translation: CASSLESAGFNEAFF.

This sequence joins TRBV20-1 and TRBJ2-1; TRBD2 matches at 7 bases. The CDR3 runs to 16 residues. Germline trimming cut 3 bases from V and 3 bases from J; bases unmatched to any gene: 11. Germline assignment: CDR1 DFQATT and CDR2 SNEGSKA (reference sequence). In DNA form, the CDR3 reads TGCAGTGCTAGTAGAGGGAGGGAGGTCTACTACAATGAGCAGTTCTTC. Encoded protein: CSASRGREVYYNEQFF.

This chain uses TRBV3-1 with TRBJ1-2; a weak D match, TRBD1 (5 bases). The germline V and J ends were trimmed by 0 bases and 2 bases, with 13 bases remaining between them. The CDR3 has 16 amino acids. Germline CDR1 and CDR2: LGHDT and YNNKEL (reference sequence). DNA for the CDR3: TGTGCCAGCAGCCAAGATTTAGGGACGGGAAACTATGGCTACACCTTC. Its protein is CASSQDLGTGNYGYTF.

This clonotype was detected ten times or more. The DNA of the CDR3 is TGTGCCAGCAGCCGTAGACTAGCGGGAGTTGAGACCCAGTACTTC. This translates into CASSRRLAGVETQYF. This chain connects TRBV5-5 to TRBJ2-5; TRBD2 matches 12 bases. This CDR3 is 15 amino acids long. Germline V gene sequence: CDR1 SGHKS, CDR2 YYEKEE (reference sequence). V dropped 4 bases and J dropped 5; count of bases not matched to a gene: 6.

In this sample, this clonotype turned up a few times. This chain links TRBV24-1 with TRBJ1-2; TRBD1 is a possible D gene (5 bases). CDR3 length: 12 residues. From germline, CDR1 is KGHDR and CDR2 SFDVKD. V dropped 4 bases and J dropped 5 bases, with 7 bases sitting between them. The DNA for the CDR3 is TGTGCCACCAGTGAGTCAGGGTATGGCTACACCTTC. Its translation: CATSESGYGYTF.

This CDR3 is CASSRIGALGTEAFF. In nucleotides, the CDR3 is TGTGCCAGCAGCCGAATCGGGGCACTTGGGACTGAAGCTTTCTTT. The chain is built from TRBV9 and TRBJ1-1; weak D call: TRBD1 (5 bases). This CDR3 spans 15 amino acids. V lost 4 bases and J lost 5, with 18 bases in between. Germline assignment: CDR1 SGDLS and CDR2 YYNGEE.

This clonotype was observed a few times. CDR3 nucleotides: TGCGCCAGCAGCTTCCCGACTCAGGGCGGGGACACTGAAGCTTTCTTT. Residues: CASSFPTQGGDTEAFF. The V call is TRBV5-1, the J call TRBJ1-1; maybe TRBD1 (5 bases). V was pared by 2 bases and J by 3 bases, with 17 bases between. The germline V gene encodes CDR1 SGHRS and CDR2 YFSETQ. The CDR3 sequence is 16 residues long.

Ten or more counts support this clonotype. The chain couples TRBV7-2 to TRBJ1-6, with a possible D match to TRBD1 (5 bases). The CDR3 covers 14 residues. The ends were cut back, 5 bases at V and 7 bases at J, with 12 bases in the middle. Germline CDR1 is SGHTA and CDR2 is FQGNSA. CDR3 region: CASSPRQGNSPLHF. The CDR3 DNA sequence: TGTGCCAGCAGCCCAAGGCAGGGAAATTCACCCCTCCACTTT.

This clonotype was seen only a few times. This chain joins TRBV9 and TRBJ1-3, with a tentative D call TRBD1 (6 bases). The CDR3 runs 15 residues. V was cut by 4 bases and J by 3 bases, with 14 bases left in between. Germline V gene lookup returns CDR1 SGDLS and CDR2 YYNGEE. The CDR3 nucleotides are TGTGCCAGCAGCCCCCAGGGGAGGGATGGAAACACCATATATTTT. Residues: CASSPQGRDGNTIYF.

This clonotype showed up many times. The chain has TRBV5-1 and TRBJ2-1; the D is unclear. Germline CDR1 reads SGHRS; CDR2 reads YFSETQ. V was clipped by 4 bases and J by 11 bases, with 22 bases between them. There are 15 residues in the CDR3. The CDR3 DNA reads as TGCGCCAGCAGCCCCTCTATGGTAGCCCCCTTGCAGCAGTTCTTC. It yields the protein CASSPSMVAPLQQFF.